These 24 T cell receptor beta chains came from one sample sequenced in a study of T cell responses to AZD1222 COVID-19 vaccine. Sequenced by immunoSEQ multiplex PCR; TCRdb stores in-frame clones only, minus some. This sample has approximately 140,000 clones, with around 89% found just once. Sequencing was performed on peripheral blood, taken on day 0 of AZD1222 vaccination. The receptors shown here come from an adult in good health.

This clone was seen a few times. The chain recombines TRBV7-8 with TRBJ2-1, with a tentative D call TRBD1 (5 bases). The germline V gene has CDR1 SGHVS and CDR2 FQNEAQ. The CDR3 is 16 residues long. V was clipped by 5 bases and J by 1 base, with 15 bases between them. The CDR3, as DNA: TGTGCCAGCAGCGTATTTCAGGGTATTTCCTACAATGAGCAGTTCTTC. Translation: CASSVFQGISYNEQFF.

The chain couples TRBV2 to TRBJ1-3, with D possibly matching TRBD1 (5 bases). This CDR3 has 15 amino acids. The V end lost 1 base, the J end lost 2 bases, and 9 bases lay between the germline ends. Germline CDR1 is SNHLY and CDR2 is FYNNEI. For the CDR3, the DNA is TGTGCCAGCAGTGAAGGGACATCCACTGGAAACACCATATATTTT. Protein: CASSEGTSTGNTIYF. Drawing the rest from reference TRBV2 and TRBJ1-3, the complete variable domain is EPEVTQTPSHQVTQMGQEVILRCVPISNHLYFYWYRQILGQKVEFLVSFYNNEISEKSEIFDDQFSVERPDGSNFTLKIRSTKLEDSAMYFCASSEGTSTGNTIYFGEGSWLTVV.

The V gene is TRBV5-4, the J gene TRBJ2-7; a possible D gene is TRBD1 (5 bases). The V end lost 4 bases, the J end lost 1 base, and 15 bases lay between the germline ends. The CDR3 is 15 residues long. The germline CDR1 and CDR2 sequences are SGHNT and YYREEE (reference sequence). The CDR3 spells CASSHSLRDSYEQYF. The CDR3 nucleotides are TGTGCCAGCAGCCATTCCCTCAGGGATTCCTACGAGCAGTACTTC.

This clone was seen a handful of times. The rearrangement joins TRBV7-2 to TRBJ1-2; 12 bases fit TRBD1. Germline V gene lookup returns CDR1 SGHTA and CDR2 FQGNSA. The CDR3 is made up of 16 amino acids. Germline trimming cut 0 bases from V and 7 bases from J; bases unmatched to any gene: 6. The CDR3 sequence is CASSLASGTGGSGYTF. The CDR3 DNA reads TGTGCCAGCAGCTTAGCGTCCGGGACAGGGGGCTCTGGCTACACCTTC.

This clone occurred once. The chain has TRBV7-3 and TRBJ2-1, with D perhaps TRBD1 (6 bases). Germline V gene data show CDR1 as SGHTA and CDR2 as FQGTGA. CDR3 size: 18 residues. Trimming took 2 bases from V and 6 from J, leaving 23 bases between them. DNA for the CDR3: TGTGCCAGCAGCTTAGGGGGCCCCAGCTCTTCTGGACGCAATGAGCAGTTCTTC. The encoded protein is CASSLGGPSSSGRNEQFF.

The V call is TRBV19, the J call TRBJ1-6; TRBD1 matches at 9 bases. Per the germline V gene, CDR1 is LNHDA and CDR2 is SQIVND (reference sequence). This CDR3 comprises 16 residues. Unmatched junction bases numbered 5, after V lost 6 bases and J lost 2 bases. CDR3 nucleotides: TGTGCCAGTAGATCGGGACAGGGCACCTATAATTCACCCCTCCACTTT. This codes for CASRSGQGTYNSPLHF.

The chain links TRBV7-9 to TRBJ1-1; D is uncertain. Between the trimmed V and J ends, which lost 5 bases and 12 bases, there was a span of 16 bases. Germline V gene data show CDR1 as SEHNR and CDR2 as FQNEAQ (reference sequence). This CDR3 comprises 12 residues. The CDR3 DNA is TGTGCCAGCAGCAATGAACACCCCGGATCTTTCTTT. It encodes CASSNEHPGSFF.

This chain connects TRBV7-8 to TRBJ2-7; D is ambiguous. Between the trimmed V and J ends, which lost 1 base and 0 bases, there was a span of 13 bases. CDR1 and CDR2 from the germline V gene are SGHVS and FQNEAQ. The CDR3 has 16 amino acids. The DNA of the CDR3 is TGTGCCAGCAGCTTAGAAGAAACCAGTAACTCCTACGAGCAGTACTTC. It codes for CASSLEETSNSYEQYF.

This chain uses TRBV3-1 (or the pseudogene TRBV3-2) with TRBJ2-7, with a possible D match to TRBD1 (5 bases). V gave up 1 base and J gave up 0 bases, with 7 bases separating them. The CDR3 is 14 residues long. Germline CDR1 reads LGHDT; CDR2 reads YNNKEL (reference sequence). CDR3 sequence reads: CASSQGQSSYEQYF. DNA of the CDR3: TGTGCCAGCAGCCAAGGACAGAGCTCCTACGAGCAGTACTTC.

This chain links TRBV18 with TRBJ1-2, with D hard to call. Germline assignment: CDR1 KGHSH and CDR2 LQKENI. V lost 3 bases and J 4 bases, leaving 12 bases between the germline ends. The CDR3 is made up of 14 amino acids. The CDR3 region is CASSPPGVPYGYTF. In nucleotides, the CDR3 is TGTGCCAGCTCACCCCCGGGTGTGCCCTATGGCTACACCTTC.

CDR3 DNA sequence: TGTGCCAGCAGCGACGAAGCGAGCTCCTATAATTCACCCCTCCACTTT. Its translation: CASSDEASSYNSPLHF. The V call is TRBV9, the J call TRBJ1-6, with D hard to call. The germline CDR1 and CDR2 sequences are SGDLS and YYNGEE. V lost 3 bases, J lost 0 bases, and 10 bases lay in between. This CDR3 has 16 residues.

The chain recombines TRBV7-9 with TRBJ1-2, with 8 bases lining up with TRBD1. The trim removed 8 bases at V and 6 bases at J, leaving 5 bases unmatched. The germline CDR1 and CDR2 sequences are SEHNR and FQNEAQ (reference sequence). This CDR3 comprises 12 residues. CDR3 nucleotides: TGTGCCAGCTATGGACAGGGAGATGGCTACACCTTC. Its translation: CASYGQGDGYTF.

This rearrangement joins TRBV3-1 (or the pseudogene TRBV3-2) to TRBJ2-5; D uncertain. The CDR3 has 13 amino acids. Germline loops: CDR1 LGHDT, CDR2 YNNKEL (reference sequence). The V gene lost 0 bases and the J gene lost 6 bases, with 8 bases spanning the gap. The DNA for the CDR3 is TGTGCCAGCAGCCAAGATCGGTGGCAGACCCAGTACTTC. Translating gives CASSQDRWQTQYF.

There are a few counts of this clone. In nucleotides, the CDR3 is TGTGCCAGCAAACGAGACCCGAACACTGAAGCTTTCTTT. Amino acids: CASKRDPNTEAFF. The rearrangement links TRBV6-4 to TRBJ1-1; D is uncertain. CDR1 is MRHNA, CDR2 SNTAGT, per germline. The CDR3 runs 13 residues. V was shortened by 7 bases and J by 1 base, with 10 bases between the two germline ends.

The gene calls are TRBV6-4 and TRBJ1-1; weak D call: TRBD1 (6 bases). Trimming cost V 6 bases and J 10 bases, with 15 bases left between them. The CDR3 has 12 amino acids. Germline CDR1 MRHNA, CDR2 SNTAGT. The CDR3 DNA is TGTGCCAGCAGGAAAACAGGGTCGGGAGCTTTCTTT. Translating gives CASRKTGSGAFF.

The V and J genes are TRBV11-2 and TRBJ2-2; tentative D call: TRBD2 (5 bases). The V end was cut by 3 bases, the J end by 5 bases, with 13 bases between. The length of the CDR3 is 15 residues. Germline CDR1 and CDR2: SGHAT and FQNNGV. CDR3 bases: TGTGCCAGCAGCTTCCCGGGGAGAGGAACCGGGGAGCTGTTTTTT. It translates to CASSFPGRGTGELFF.

Worth noting for this clone: The germline gene is not matched at one end of the junction; a read error may be the cause. The rearrangement uses TRBV7-3 and TRBJ1-3; tentative D call: TRBD1 (6 bases). Germline V lookup: CDR1 SGHTA, CDR2 FQGTGA. The CDR3 loop spans 15 amino acids. The CDR3 protein is CASSLTGNSGNTIYF. The CDR3 bases are TGTGCCAGCAGCCTAACAGGGAACTCTGGAAACACCATATATTTT.

The chain uses TRBV7-2 and TRBJ1-1, with 8 bases fitting TRBD1. V lost 0 bases and J lost 6; bases outside the gene matches: 3. Per the germline V gene, CDR1 is SGHTA and CDR2 is FQGNSA. The CDR3 totals 14 residues. The CDR3, as DNA: TGTGCCAGCAGCTTAGCGGACAGGGTACCTGAAGCTTTCTTT. It is translated as CASSLADRVPEAFF.

The V and J genes are TRBV6-5 and TRBJ1-2, with unresolved D. CDR3 length: 12 residues. The V and J ends lost 4 bases and 5 bases respectively, with 8 bases between them. In germline, CDR1 is MNHEY, CDR2 SVGAGI. The CDR3 loop is CASSSSSYGYTF. In DNA, the CDR3 is TGTGCCAGCAGTTCCTCGTCTTATGGCTACACCTTC.

This CDR3 is CASRRSYGGNTEAFF. The CDR3 DNA reads TGTGCCAGCAGACGGAGCTATGGGGGGAACACTGAAGCTTTCTTT. This sequence joins TRBV7-2 and TRBJ1-1; tentatively, D is TRBD1 (5 bases). Germline CDR1 reads SGHTA; CDR2 reads FQGNSA. The CDR3 is made up of 15 amino acids. The ends were cut back, 6 bases at V and 1 base at J, with 15 bases in the middle.

The gene calls are TRBV6-2 or TRBV6-3 and TRBJ1-3; no clear D gene. The CDR3 contains 19 residues. Germline CDR1 and CDR2: MNHEY and SVGEGT. Trimming shortened V by 2 bases and J by 4 bases, and 24 bases separated the two germline ends. The CDR3 nucleotides read TGTGCCAGCAGTTACGTCTCGGATTCCCCCTTACACCGCGGAAACACCATATATTTT. It yields the protein CASSYVSDSPLHRGNTIYF.

This clone was recorded a few times. The chain employs TRBV19 and TRBJ2-7; D is perhaps TRBD1 (6 bases). V was clipped by 6 bases and J by 4 bases, with 16 bases between them. Germline V gene sequence: CDR1 LNHDA, CDR2 SQIVND (reference sequence). The CDR3 consists of 14 residues. CDR3 DNA sequence: TGTGCCAGTAGCGAGCAACAGGGCCCATACGAGCAGTACTTC. It codes for CASSEQQGPYEQYF.

J is TRBJ1-5 and V is TRBV4-1; 7 bases match TRBD1. The CDR3 loop spans 17 amino acids. V shed 1 base, J shed 3 bases, and the junction held 9 bases outside the gene matches. Germline-derived CDR1 and CDR2 are MGHRA and YSYEKL. This CDR3 is CASSQVVTGINNQPQHF. CDR3 DNA sequence: TGCGCCAGCAGCCAAGTTGTGACAGGGATAAACAATCAGCCCCAGCATTTT.

The V and J genes are TRBV18 and TRBJ1-1; 7 bases are shared with TRBD1. Trimming took 3 bases from V and 1 from J; bases not matched to a gene: 8. CDR3 length: 16 amino acids. Germline assignment: CDR1 KGHSH and CDR2 LQKENI. CDR3 sequence reads: CASSPGTEVANTEAFF. The DNA of the CDR3 is TGTGCCAGCTCACCTGGGACAGAGGTAGCGAACACTGAAGCTTTCTTT.